These 11 T cell receptor beta chains were all obtained from the same sample, sequenced in a study of T cell responses to AZD1222 COVID-19 vaccine. Profiling relied on immunoSEQ multiplex PCR, and the TCRdb table lists in-frame clones only, not all of them. The table records some 150,000 clones, approximately 90% of them present only once. The starting material was peripheral blood, obtained on day 0 of MenACWY control vaccination. These receptors all come from an adult in good health.

The CDR3 is CASSIVLAGAETQYF. For the CDR3, the DNA is TGTGCCAGTAGTATAGTACTAGCGGGAGCAGAGACCCAGTACTTC. This chain joins TRBV19 and TRBJ2-5; 11 nucleotides match TRBD2. The ends lost 1 base at V and 4 bases at J; junction bases unmatched: 2. Germline lookup yields CDR1 LNHDA and CDR2 SQIVND (reference sequence). The CDR3 is 15 residues long.

The chain carries TRBV7-2 and TRBJ2-1; 7 positions match TRBD2. V gave up 1 base and J gave up 2 bases; unmatched junction bases: 5. The CDR3 contains 16 residues. Germline V gives CDR1 SGHTA, CDR2 FQGNSA. The CDR3 sequence: CASSLVASGPYNEQFF. CDR3 in DNA: TGTGCCAGCAGCTTAGTCGCTAGCGGACCCTACAATGAGCAGTTCTTC.

J is TRBJ2-1 and V is TRBV27; D gene uncertain. This CDR3 has 15 residues. Germline V CDR1 and CDR2: MNHEY, SMNVEV (reference sequence). The germline V and J ends were trimmed by 0 bases and 4 bases, with 10 bases remaining between them. CDR3 protein: CASSLSQPSYNEQFF. DNA for the CDR3: TGTGCCAGCAGTTTATCACAGCCCTCATACAATGAGCAGTTCTTC.

The chain couples TRBV7-9 to TRBJ2-1, with 10 bases fitting TRBD1. The V gene end was trimmed by 5 bases and the J gene end by 9 bases; junction bases not matched to a gene: 7. The length of the CDR3 is 14 residues. Looked up from germline, CDR1 is SEHNR and CDR2 is FQNEAQ (reference sequence). CDR3 nucleotides: TGTGCCAGCAGCCCGGGACAGGGGCCAAGTGAGCAGTTCTTC. Translating it yields CASSPGQGPSEQFF. Together with reference TRBV7-9 and TRBJ2-1, the CDR3 gives the full variable domain: DTGVSQNPRHKITKRGQNVTFRCDPISEHNRLYWYRQTLGQGPEFLTYFQNEAQLEKSRLLSDRFSAERPKGSFSTLEIQRTEQGDSAMYLCASSPGQGPSEQFFGPGTRLTVL.

V usage is TRBV5-4 and J usage is TRBJ2-7; possibly TRBD1 for D (6 bases). Germline CDR1 reads SGHNT; CDR2 reads YYREEE (reference sequence). This CDR3 spans 16 amino acids. The V end lost 4 bases, the J end lost 2 bases, and 19 bases lay between the germline ends. Here the CDR3 DNA reads TGTGCCAGCAGCCCATACAGGGACGGCACACCCTACGAGCAGTACTTC. As protein: CASSPYRDGTPYEQYF. The complete variable domain, with remaining parts taken from reference TRBV5-4 and TRBJ2-7, reads ETGVTQSPTHLIKTRGQQVTLRCSSQSGHNTVSWYQQALGQGPQFIFQYYREEENGRGNFPPRFSGLQFPNYSSELNVNALELDDSALYLCASSPYRDGTPYEQYFGPGTRLTVT.

The chain uses TRBV5-1 and TRBJ2-3; TRBD2 matches at 10 bases. The CDR3 has 19 residues. Germline V CDR1 and CDR2: SGHRS, YFSETQ. Unmatched junction bases numbered 15, after V lost 0 bases and J lost 5 bases. The DNA for the CDR3 is TGCGCCAGCAGCTTGGATTTAGAAGCCCTAGCGGGAGTAAGAGATACGCAGTATTTT. Residues: CASSLDLEALAGVRDTQYF. Using reference TRBV5-1 and TRBJ2-3 for the parts outside the CDR3, the full variable domain is KAGVTQTPRYLIKTRGQQVTLSCSPISGHRSVSWYQQTPGQGLQFLFEYFSETQRNKGNFPGRFSGRQFSNSRSEMNVSTLELGDSALYLCASSLDLEALAGVRDTQYFGPGTRLTVL.

The J gene is TRBJ1-4, the V gene TRBV25-1; possibly TRBD1 for D (5 bases). CDR3 length: 12 residues. Trimming shortened V by 2 bases and J by 10 bases, and 8 bases separated the two germline ends. Germline-derived CDR1 and CDR2 are MGHDK and SYGVNS. The CDR3 is CASSELGGKLFF. As DNA, the CDR3 is TGTGCCAGCAGTGAACTGGGGGGAAAACTGTTTTTT.

V is TRBV6-5 and J is TRBJ2-1; D uncertain. Germline loops: CDR1 MNHEY, CDR2 SVGAGI. The length of the CDR3 is 11 residues. Trimming cost V 6 bases and J 8 bases, with 8 bases left between them. The CDR3 DNA reads TGTGCCAGCAGCCCCGCCCATGAGCAGTTCTTC. Protein product: CASSPAHEQFF.

The chain uses TRBV11-1 and TRBJ1-4; possible D gene TRBD1, 5 bases. Between the trimmed V and J ends, which lost 4 bases and 4 bases, there was a span of 13 bases. This CDR3 comprises 15 residues. Per the germline V gene, CDR1 is SGHAT and CDR2 is FQDESV (reference sequence). The CDR3 spells CASSSTARLNEKLFF. The CDR3 bases are TGTGCCAGCAGCTCGACAGCCCGTCTTAATGAAAAACTGTTTTTT.

This rearrangement joins TRBV28 to TRBJ2-1; D remains ambiguous. The V gene's germline CDR1 is MDHEN and CDR2 SYDVKM. The CDR3 runs 16 residues. V was shortened by 0 bases and J by 9 bases, with 18 bases between the two germline ends. CDR3 coding DNA: TGTGCCAGCAGTTTATGGGACCTCTCGATTGACGCTGAGCAGTTCTTC. Its translation: CASSLWDLSIDAEQFF. Together with reference TRBV28 and TRBJ2-1, the CDR3 gives the full variable domain: DVKVTQSSRYLVKRTGEKVFLECVQDMDHENMFWYRQDPGLGLRLIYFSYDVKMKEKGDIPEGYSVSREKKERFSLILESASTNQTSMYLCASSLWDLSIDAEQFFGPGTRLTVL.

The chain joins TRBV6-1 to TRBJ1-5; 7 bases line up with TRBD1. Looked up from germline, CDR1 is MNHNS and CDR2 is SASEGT. The CDR3 has 15 residues. V shed 1 base, J shed 2 bases, and the junction held 2 bases outside the gene matches. The CDR3 reads CASSEVDRGNQPQHF. CDR3 bases: TGTGCCAGCAGTGAAGTAGACAGGGGCAATCAGCCCCAGCATTTT.